This T cell receptor (beta chain) was documented in a study of blood T cell repertoires in COVID-19 (TCRdb year 2020). A note on the overall study: Samples from collaborators originated in the United States, Italy and Spain and spanned both the acute and convalescent phases of COVID-19. A de-identified subject ID, COVID-19 status, age in years and sex were almost always included in the sample metadata. A freely available public database, intended as a resource for researchers studying the immune response to SARS-CoV-2, is where the repertoires were released. The dataset comprised deeply sampled blood TCRbeta repertoires from subjects exposed to, actively infected with, or recovered from COVID-19. The samples were drawn from the first 160 participants of the ongoing ImmuneRACE study and from 1,200 or so subjects provided by 6 global collaborators. Where HLA class I and class II types were available, the types were taken from metadata supplied by the sample provider, not from assay-based typing. The prospective study material was composed of cDNA or gDNA derived from T cells, B-cell-depleted T cells, or PBMCs.

TCRbeta CDR3 regions were amplified from genomic DNA using the immunoSEQ Assay, a bias-controlled multiplex PCR. The study's own analysis went as follows. Nucleated cell counts per sample were estimated from amplification of reference gene primers within the assay. To quantify the absolute abundance of each unique TCRbeta CDR3 rearrangement, sequence reads were collapsed and filtered. For each sample, productive Simpson clonality was calculated as the square root of Simpson's diversity index over productive rearrangements. TCRdb retrieved this table from immuneACCESS and kept in-frame rearrangements only. Not all clones are present; in checked studies, unresolved V genes account for under half, and no reason is known for the remainder. That table furnishes V, J and clone size, whereas the DNA furnished D and trimming. The sample data list about 210,000 clones, and 70% to 90% of these were observed just once. Of the sample, 9.2% is held by the ten largest clones.

The study at large found these results: The amount of clinical and demographic metadata varied by source and participant and was provided uncurated.

Details on this clone: The specificity of this receptor is unknown. Per-nucleotide qualities are absent, and no much larger clonotype sits a single base away.

CDR1 and CDR2 (SNHLY, FYNNEI) derive from the germline V gene. The CDR3, cysteine through phenylalanine, is 10 amino acids long. Left in the record is the CDR3 DNA by itself, 30 bases read in frame from the first base. The junction shows trimming of 8 bases on V and 5 bases on J, plus 5 bases between the germline ends. Participants in the prospective study were aged about 18 to 89 years, lived in some 24 United States geographic areas, and enrolled through a virtual design. To assign participants to cohorts, the prospective study relied on clinical history that participants themselves reported in a screening survey and a study questionnaire. Recovered participants in ImmuneRACE Cohort 3 were defined by two consecutive negative NP/OP PCR tests, clearance by a healthcare professional, or resolution of symptoms. In the prospective study, whole blood, serum and a nasopharyngeal or oropharyngeal swab were collected from each participant by mobile phlebotomists. Additional blood draws and questionnaires over an approximately 2-month period could optionally be provided by prospective study participants. Before DNA extraction, prospective study blood samples were shipped either frozen or at room temperature.

The sequenced material came from PBMCs or T cells enriched from blood (not recorded which). The chain couples TRBV2 to TRBJ2-3; a tentative D match to TRBD2 spans 5 bases. The TCR sequence derives from a man aged 35-49 years who had recovered from COVID-19. The DNA is as follows: TGTGCCAGCGGGAGAGATACGCAGTATTTT. This codes for CASGRDTQYF.